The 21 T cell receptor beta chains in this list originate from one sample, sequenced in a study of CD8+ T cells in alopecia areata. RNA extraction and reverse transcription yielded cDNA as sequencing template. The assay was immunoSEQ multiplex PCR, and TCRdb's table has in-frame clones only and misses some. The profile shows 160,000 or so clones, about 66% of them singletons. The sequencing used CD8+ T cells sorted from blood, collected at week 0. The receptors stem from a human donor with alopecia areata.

CDR3 sequence (DNA): TGTGCGGTAGAGAATTCACCCCTCCACTTT. The encoded protein is CAVENSPLHF. This rearrangement joins TRBV6-5 to TRBJ1-6; unclear D gene. Germline V gives CDR1 MNHEY, CDR2 SVGAGI. The CDR3 has 10 residues.

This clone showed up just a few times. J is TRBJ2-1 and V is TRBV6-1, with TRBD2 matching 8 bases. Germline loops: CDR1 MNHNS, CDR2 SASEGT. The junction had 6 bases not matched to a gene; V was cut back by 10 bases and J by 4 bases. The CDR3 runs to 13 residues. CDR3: CAIGLAIYNEQFF. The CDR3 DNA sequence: TGTGCCATCGGACTAGCAATTTACAATGAGCAGTTCTTC.

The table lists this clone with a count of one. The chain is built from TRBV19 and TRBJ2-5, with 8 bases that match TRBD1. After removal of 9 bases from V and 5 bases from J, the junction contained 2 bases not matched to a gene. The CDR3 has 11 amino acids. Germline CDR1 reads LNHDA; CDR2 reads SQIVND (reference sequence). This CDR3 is CASRQGETQYF. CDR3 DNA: TGTGCCAGCCGACAGGGGGAGACCCAGTACTTC.

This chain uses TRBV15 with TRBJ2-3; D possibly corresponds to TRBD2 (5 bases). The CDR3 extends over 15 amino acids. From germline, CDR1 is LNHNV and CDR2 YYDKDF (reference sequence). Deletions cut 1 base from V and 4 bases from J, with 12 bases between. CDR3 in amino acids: CATSRGPRAADTQYF. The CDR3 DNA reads TGTGCCACCAGCAGAGGACCGAGGGCTGCAGATACGCAGTATTTT. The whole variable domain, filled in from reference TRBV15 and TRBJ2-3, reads DAMVIQNPRYQVTQFGKPVTLSCSQTLNHNVMYWYQQKSSQAPKLLFHYYDKDFNNEADTPDNFQSRRPNTSFCFLDIRSPGLGDTAMYLCATSRGPRAADTQYFGPGTRLTVL.

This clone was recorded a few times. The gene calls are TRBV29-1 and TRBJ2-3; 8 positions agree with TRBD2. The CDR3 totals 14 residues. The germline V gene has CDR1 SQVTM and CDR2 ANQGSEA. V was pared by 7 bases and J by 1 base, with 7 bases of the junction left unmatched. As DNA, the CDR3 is TGCAGCGCCGAAGGTAGCGGGGGCACAGATACGCAGTATTTT. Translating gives CSAEGSGGTDTQYF.

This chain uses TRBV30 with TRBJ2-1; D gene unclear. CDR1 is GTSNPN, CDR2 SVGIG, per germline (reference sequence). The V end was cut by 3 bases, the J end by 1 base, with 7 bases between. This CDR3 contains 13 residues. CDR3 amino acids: CAWSPTSYNEQFF. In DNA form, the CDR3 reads TGTGCCTGGAGCCCCACATCCTACAATGAGCAGTTCTTC.

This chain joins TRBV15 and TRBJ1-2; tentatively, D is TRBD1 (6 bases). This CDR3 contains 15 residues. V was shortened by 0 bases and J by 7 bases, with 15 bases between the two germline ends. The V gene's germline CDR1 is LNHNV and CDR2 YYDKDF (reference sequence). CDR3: CATSRDLGGDSGYTF. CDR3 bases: TGTGCCACCAGCAGAGATTTGGGGGGCGATTCTGGCTACACCTTC. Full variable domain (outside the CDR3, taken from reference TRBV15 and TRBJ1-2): DAMVIQNPRYQVTQFGKPVTLSCSQTLNHNVMYWYQQKSSQAPKLLFHYYDKDFNNEADTPDNFQSRRPNTSFCFLDIRSPGLGDTAMYLCATSRDLGGDSGYTFGSGTRLTVV.

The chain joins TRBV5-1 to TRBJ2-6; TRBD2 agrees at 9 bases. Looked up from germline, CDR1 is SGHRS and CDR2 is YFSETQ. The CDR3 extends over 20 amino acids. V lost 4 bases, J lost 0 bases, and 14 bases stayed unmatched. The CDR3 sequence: CASSPEVASGKISGANVLTF. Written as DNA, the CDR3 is TGCGCCAGCAGCCCGGAAGTAGCTAGCGGGAAAATCTCTGGGGCCAACGTCCTGACTTTC.

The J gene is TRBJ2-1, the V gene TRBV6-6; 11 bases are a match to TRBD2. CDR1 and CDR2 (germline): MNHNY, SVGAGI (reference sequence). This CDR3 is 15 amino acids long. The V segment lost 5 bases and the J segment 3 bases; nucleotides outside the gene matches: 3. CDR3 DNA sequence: TGTGCCAGCAGTCCTCTAGCGGGGGGCTACAATGAGCAGTTCTTC. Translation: CASSPLAGGYNEQFF.

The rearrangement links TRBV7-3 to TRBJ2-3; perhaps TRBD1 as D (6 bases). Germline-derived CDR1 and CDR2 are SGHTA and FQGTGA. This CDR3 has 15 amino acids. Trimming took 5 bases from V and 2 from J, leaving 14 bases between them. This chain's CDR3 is CASSLGQRNTDTQYF. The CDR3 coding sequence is TGTGCCAGCAGCCTCGGACAGCGGAACACAGATACGCAGTATTTT.

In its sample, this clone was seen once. As DNA, the CDR3 is TGTGCCAGCAGCTTAGGGAGGGGTGAGCAGTACTTC. Amino acids: CASSLGRGEQYF. The J gene is TRBJ2-5, the V gene TRBV5-6, with TRBD2 matching 7 bases. Per germline, CDR1 SGHDT and CDR2 YYEEEE. The CDR3 has 12 amino acids. The V segment lost 2 bases and the J segment 11 bases; nucleotides outside the gene matches: 6.

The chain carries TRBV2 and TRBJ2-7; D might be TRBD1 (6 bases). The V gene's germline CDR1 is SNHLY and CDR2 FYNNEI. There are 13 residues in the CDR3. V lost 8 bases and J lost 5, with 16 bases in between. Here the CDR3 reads CASGKTGPHEQYF. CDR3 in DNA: TGTGCCAGCGGGAAGACAGGCCCCCACGAGCAGTACTTC.

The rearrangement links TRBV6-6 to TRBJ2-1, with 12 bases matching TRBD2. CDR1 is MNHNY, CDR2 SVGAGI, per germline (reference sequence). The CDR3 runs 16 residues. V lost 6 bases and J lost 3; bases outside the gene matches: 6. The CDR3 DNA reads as TGTGCCAGCAGCTACCTACTAGCGGGGGGCTACAATGAGCAGTTCTTC. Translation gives CASSYLLAGGYNEQFF.

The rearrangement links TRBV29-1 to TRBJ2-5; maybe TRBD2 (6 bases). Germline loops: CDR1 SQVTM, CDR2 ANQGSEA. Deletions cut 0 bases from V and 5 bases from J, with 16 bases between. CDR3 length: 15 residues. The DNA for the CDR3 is TGCAGCGTTGAAGATCGAACTAGCCTATTCGAGACCCAGTACTTC. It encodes CSVEDRTSLFETQYF.

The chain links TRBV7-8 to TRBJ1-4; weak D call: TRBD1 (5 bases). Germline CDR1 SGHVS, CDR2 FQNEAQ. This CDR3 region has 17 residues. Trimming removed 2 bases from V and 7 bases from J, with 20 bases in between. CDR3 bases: TGTGCCAGCAGCTTACATCCAGGGAATCGGTACCGTGAAAAACTGTTTTTT. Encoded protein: CASSLHPGNRYREKLFF.

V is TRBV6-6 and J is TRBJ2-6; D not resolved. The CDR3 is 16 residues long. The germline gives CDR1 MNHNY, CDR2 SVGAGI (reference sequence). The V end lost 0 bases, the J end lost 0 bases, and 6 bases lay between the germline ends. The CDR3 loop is CASSYSVPSGANVLTF. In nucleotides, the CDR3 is TGTGCCAGCAGTTACTCAGTCCCCTCTGGGGCCAACGTCCTGACTTTC.

The CDR3 is CASSPRGDPSGTDTQYF. The CDR3 bases are TGTGCCAGCAGCCCCAGAGGGGATCCTAGCGGCACAGATACGCAGTATTTT. V is TRBV7-9 and J is TRBJ2-3, with D possibly TRBD2 on 6 matching bases. CDR3 length: 17 amino acids. Trimming took 5 bases from V and 1 from J, leaving 19 bases between them. Germline CDR1 and CDR2: SEHNR and FQNEAQ (reference sequence).

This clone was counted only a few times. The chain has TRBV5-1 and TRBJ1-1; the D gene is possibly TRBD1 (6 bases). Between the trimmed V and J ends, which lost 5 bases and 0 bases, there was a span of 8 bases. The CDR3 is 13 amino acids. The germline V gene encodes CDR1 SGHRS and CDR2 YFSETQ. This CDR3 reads CASRNRVNTEAFF. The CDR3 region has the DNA TGCGCCAGCAGGAACAGGGTGAACACTGAAGCTTTCTTT.

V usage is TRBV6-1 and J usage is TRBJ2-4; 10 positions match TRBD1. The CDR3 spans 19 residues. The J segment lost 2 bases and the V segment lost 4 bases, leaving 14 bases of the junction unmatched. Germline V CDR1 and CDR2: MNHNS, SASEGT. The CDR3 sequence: CASSARGTGESRTKNIQYF. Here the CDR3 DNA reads TGTGCCAGCAGTGCCCGGGGGACAGGGGAGTCCAGGACCAAAAACATTCAGTACTTC.

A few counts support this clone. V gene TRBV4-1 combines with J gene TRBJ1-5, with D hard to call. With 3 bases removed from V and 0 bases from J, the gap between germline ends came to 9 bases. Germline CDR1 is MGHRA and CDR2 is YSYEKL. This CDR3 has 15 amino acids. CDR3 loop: CASSQLQNSNQPQHF. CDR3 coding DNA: TGCGCCAGCAGCCAGCTACAGAATAGCAATCAGCCCCAGCATTTT.

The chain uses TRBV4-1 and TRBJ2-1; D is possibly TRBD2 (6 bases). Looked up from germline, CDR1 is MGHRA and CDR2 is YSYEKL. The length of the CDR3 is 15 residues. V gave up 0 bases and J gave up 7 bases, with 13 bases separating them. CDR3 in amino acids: CASSQDVKGRNEQFF. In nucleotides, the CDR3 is TGCGCCAGCAGCCAAGATGTAAAGGGGAGGAATGAGCAGTTCTTC.